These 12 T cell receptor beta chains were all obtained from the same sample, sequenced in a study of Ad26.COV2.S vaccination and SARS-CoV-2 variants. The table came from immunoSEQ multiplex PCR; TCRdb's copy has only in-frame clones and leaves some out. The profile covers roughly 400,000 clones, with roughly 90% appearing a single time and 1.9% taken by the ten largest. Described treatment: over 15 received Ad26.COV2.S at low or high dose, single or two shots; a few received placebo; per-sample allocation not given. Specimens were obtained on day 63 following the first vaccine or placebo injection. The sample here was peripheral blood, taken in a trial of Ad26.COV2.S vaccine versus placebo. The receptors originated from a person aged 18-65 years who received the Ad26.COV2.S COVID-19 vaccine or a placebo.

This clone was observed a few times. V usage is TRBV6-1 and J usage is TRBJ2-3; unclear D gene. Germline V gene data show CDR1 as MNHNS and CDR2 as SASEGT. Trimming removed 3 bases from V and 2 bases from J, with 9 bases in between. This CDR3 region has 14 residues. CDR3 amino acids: CASSEGPHTDTQYF. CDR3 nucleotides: TGTGCCAGCAGTGAGGGTCCCCACACAGATACGCAGTATTTT.

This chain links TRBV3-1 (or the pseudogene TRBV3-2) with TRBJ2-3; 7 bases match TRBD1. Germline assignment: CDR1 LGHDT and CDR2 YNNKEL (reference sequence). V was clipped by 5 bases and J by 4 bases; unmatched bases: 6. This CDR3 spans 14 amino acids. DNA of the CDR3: TGTGCCAGCAGCTATCGACAGGGTTCAGATACGCAGTATTTT. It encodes CASSYRQGSDTQYF.

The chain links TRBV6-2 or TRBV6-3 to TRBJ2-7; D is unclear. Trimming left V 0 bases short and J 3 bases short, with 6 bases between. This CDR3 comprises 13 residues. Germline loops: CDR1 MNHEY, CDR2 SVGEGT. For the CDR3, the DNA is TGTGCCAGCAGTTACTCCATCCTCTACGAGCAGTACTTC. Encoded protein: CASSYSILYEQYF.

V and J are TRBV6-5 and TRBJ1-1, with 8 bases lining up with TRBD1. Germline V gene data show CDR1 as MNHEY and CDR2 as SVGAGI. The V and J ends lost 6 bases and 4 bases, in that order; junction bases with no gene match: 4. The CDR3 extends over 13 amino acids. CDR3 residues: CASSDRGITEAFF. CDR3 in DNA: TGTGCCAGCAGCGACAGGGGTATCACTGAAGCTTTCTTT.

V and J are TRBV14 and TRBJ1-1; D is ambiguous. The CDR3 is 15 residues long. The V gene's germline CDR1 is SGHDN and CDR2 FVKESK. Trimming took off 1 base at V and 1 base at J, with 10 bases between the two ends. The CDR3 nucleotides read TGTGCCAGCAGCCAAGGTAGGGTCGGGAACACTGAAGCTTTCTTT. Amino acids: CASSQGRVGNTEAFF.

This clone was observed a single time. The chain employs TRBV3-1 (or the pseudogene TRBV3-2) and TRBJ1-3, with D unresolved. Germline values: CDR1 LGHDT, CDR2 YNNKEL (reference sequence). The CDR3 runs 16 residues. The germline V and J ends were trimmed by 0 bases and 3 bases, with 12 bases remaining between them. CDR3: CASSQDPKDGGNTIYF. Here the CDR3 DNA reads TGTGCCAGCAGCCAAGATCCCAAGGACGGTGGAAACACCATATATTTT.

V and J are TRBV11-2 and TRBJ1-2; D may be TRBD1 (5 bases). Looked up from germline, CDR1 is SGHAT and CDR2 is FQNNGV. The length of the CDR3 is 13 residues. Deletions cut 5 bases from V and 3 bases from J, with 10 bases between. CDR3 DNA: TGTGCCAGCAGCGTGGGGGGTTACTATGGCTACACCTTC. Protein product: CASSVGGYYGYTF.

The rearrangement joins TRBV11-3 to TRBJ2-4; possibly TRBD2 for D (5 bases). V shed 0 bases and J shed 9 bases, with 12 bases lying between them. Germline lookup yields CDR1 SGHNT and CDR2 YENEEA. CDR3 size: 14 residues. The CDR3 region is CASSLDPGGGIQYF. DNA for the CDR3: TGTGCCAGCAGCTTAGATCCGGGTGGAGGCATTCAGTACTTC. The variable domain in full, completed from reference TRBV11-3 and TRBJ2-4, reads EAGVVQSPRYKIIEKKQPVAFWCNPISGHNTLYWYLQNLGQGPELLIRYENEEAVDDSQLPKDRFSAERLKGVDSTLKIQPAELGDSAVYLCASSLDPGGGIQYFGAGTRLSVL.

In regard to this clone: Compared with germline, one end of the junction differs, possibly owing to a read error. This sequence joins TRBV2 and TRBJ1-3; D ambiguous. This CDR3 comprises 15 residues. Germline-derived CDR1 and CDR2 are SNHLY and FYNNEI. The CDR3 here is CASSEGRTAGNTIYF. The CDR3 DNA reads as TGTGCCAGCAGCGAAGGACGGACGGCTGGAAACACCATATATTTT.

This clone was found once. CDR3 sequence (DNA): TGTGCCACCATTTCCTGGGGGGCTTTAGGGAATGAGCAGTTCTTC. Translated: CATISWGALGNEQFF. This sequence joins TRBV19 and TRBJ2-1; D may match TRBD1 or TRBD2 (6 bases each). The germline gives CDR1 LNHDA, CDR2 SQIVND (reference sequence). The length of the CDR3 is 15 residues. Trimming removed 10 bases at V and 7 bases at J, with 23 bases between.

The CDR3 loop reads CASSRASGRFYEQYF. CDR3 nucleotides: TGTGCCAGCAGCCGAGCTAGCGGGAGGTTCTACGAGCAGTACTTC. V gene TRBV7-9 combines with J gene TRBJ2-7, with 11 bases matching TRBD2. The CDR3 is 15 amino acids. The V and J ends lost 5 bases and 3 bases, in that order; junction bases with no gene match: 6. Germline V gene data show CDR1 as SEHNR and CDR2 as FQNEAQ (reference sequence).

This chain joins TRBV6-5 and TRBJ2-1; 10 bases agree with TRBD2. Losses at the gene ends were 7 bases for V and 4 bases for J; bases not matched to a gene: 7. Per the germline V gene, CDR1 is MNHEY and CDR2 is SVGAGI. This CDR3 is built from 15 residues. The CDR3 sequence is CASKSSGSQYNEQFF. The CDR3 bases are TGTGCCAGCAAGTCTAGCGGGAGTCAGTACAATGAGCAGTTCTTC.